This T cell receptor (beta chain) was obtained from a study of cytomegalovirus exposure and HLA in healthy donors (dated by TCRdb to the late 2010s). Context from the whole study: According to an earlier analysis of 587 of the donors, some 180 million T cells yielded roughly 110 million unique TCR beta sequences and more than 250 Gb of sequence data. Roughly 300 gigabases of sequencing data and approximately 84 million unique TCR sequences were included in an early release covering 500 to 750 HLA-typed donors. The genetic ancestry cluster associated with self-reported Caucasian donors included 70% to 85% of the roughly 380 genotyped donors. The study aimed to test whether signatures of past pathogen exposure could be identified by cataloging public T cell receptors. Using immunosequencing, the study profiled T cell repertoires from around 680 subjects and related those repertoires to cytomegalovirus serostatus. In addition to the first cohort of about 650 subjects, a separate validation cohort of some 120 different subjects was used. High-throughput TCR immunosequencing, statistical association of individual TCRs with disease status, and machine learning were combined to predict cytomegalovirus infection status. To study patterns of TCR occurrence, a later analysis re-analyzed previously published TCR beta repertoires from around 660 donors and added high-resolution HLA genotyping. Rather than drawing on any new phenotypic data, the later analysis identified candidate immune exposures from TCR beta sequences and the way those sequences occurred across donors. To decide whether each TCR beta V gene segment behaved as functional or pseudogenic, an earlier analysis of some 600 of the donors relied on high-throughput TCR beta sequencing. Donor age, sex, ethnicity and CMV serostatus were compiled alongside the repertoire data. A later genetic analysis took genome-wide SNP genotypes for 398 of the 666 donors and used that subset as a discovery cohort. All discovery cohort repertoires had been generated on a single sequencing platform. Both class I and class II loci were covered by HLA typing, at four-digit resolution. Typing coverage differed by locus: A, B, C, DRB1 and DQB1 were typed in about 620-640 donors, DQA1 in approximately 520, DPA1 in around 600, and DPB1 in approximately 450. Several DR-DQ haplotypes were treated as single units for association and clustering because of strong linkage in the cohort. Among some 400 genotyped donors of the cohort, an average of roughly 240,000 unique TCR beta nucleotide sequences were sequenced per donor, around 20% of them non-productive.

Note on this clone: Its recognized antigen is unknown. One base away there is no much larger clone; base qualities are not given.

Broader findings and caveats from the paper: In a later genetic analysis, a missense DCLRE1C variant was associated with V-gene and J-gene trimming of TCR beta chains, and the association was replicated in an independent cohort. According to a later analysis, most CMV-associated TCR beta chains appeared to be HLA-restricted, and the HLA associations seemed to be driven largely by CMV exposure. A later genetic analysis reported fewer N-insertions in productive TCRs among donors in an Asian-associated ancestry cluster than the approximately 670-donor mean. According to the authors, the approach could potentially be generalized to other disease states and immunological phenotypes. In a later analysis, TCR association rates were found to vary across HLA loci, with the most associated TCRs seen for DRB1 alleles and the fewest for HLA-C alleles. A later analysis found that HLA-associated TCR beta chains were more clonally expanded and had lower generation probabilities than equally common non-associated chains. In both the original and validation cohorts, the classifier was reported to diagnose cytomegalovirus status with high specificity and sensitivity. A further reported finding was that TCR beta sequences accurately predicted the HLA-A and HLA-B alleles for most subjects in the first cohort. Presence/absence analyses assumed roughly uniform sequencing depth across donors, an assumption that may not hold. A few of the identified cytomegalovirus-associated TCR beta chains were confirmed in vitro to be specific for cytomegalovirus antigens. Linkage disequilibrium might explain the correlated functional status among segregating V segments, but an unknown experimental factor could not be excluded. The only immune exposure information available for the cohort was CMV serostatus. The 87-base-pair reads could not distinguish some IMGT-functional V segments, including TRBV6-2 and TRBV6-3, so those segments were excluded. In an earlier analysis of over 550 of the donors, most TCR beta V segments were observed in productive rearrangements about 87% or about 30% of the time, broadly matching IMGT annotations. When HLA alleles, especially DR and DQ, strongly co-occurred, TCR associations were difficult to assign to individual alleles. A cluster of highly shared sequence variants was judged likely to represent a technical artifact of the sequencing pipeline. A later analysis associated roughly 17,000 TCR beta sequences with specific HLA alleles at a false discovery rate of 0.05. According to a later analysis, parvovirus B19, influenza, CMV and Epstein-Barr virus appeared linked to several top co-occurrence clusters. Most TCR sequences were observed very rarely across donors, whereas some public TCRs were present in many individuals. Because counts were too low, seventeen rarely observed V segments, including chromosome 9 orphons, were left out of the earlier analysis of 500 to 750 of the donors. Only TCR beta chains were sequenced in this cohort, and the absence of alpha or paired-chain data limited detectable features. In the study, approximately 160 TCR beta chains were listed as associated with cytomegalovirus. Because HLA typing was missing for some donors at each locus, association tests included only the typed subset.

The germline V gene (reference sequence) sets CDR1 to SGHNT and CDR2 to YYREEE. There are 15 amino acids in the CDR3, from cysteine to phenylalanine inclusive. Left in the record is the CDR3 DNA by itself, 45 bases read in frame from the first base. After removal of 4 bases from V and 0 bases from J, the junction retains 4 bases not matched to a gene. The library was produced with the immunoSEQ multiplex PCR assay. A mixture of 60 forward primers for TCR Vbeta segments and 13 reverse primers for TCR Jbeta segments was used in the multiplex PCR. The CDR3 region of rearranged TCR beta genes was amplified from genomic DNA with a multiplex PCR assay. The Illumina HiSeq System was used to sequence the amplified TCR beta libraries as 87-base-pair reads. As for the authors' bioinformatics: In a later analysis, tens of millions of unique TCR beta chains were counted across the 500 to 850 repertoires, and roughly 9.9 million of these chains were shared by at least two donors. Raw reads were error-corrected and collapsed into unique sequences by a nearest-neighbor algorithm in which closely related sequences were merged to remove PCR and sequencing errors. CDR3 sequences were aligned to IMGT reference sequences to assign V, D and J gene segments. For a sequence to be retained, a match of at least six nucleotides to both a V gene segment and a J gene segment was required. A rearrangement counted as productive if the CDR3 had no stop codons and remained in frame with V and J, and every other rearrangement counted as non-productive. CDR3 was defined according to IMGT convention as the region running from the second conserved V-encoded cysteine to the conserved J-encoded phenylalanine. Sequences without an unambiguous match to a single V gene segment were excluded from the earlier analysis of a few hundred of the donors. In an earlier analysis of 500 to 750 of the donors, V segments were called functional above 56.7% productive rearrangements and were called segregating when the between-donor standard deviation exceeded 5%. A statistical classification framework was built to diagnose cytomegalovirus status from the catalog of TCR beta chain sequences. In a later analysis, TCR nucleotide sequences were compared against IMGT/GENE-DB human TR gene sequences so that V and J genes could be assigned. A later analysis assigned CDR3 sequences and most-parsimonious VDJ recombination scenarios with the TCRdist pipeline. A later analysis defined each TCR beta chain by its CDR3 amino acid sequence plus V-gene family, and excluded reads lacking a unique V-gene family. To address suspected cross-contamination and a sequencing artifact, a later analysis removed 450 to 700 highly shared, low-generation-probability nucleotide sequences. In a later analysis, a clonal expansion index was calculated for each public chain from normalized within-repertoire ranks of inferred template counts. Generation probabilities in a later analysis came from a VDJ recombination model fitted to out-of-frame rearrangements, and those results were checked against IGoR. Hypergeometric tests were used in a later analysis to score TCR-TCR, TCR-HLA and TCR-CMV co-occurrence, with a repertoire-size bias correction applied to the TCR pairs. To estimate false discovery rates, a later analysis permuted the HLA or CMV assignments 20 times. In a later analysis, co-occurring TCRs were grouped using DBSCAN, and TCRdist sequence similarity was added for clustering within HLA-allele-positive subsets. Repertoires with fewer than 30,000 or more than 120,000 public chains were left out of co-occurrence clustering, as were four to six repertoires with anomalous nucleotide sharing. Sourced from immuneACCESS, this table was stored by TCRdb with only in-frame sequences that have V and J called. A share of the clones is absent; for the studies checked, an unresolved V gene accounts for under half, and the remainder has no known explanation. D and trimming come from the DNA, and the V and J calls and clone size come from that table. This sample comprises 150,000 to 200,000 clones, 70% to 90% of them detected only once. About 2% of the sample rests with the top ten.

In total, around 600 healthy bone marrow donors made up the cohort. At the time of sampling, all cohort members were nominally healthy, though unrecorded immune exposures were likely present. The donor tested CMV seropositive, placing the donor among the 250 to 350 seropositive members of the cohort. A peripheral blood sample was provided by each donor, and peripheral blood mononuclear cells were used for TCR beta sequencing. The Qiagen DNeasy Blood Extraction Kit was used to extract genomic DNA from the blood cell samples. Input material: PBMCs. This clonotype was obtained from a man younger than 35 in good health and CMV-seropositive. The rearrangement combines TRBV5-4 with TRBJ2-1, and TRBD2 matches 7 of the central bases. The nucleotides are TGTGCCAGCAGCGCCGCTAGCGGCTCCTACAATGAGCAGTTCTTC. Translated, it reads CASSAASGSYNEQFF.